This entry features one TCR beta chain sequence. The data are from a study of sequential checkpoint blockade in melanoma. Overall study: DNA from 90 to 100 pretreatment tumor samples underwent TCRβ immunosequencing.

The protocol was immunoSEQ multiplex PCR, while the TCRdb copy is restricted to in-frame clones and leaves out a portion. The table has over 5,000 clones, 26% seen once. Stated treatment: randomized to nivolumab then ipilimumab (arm A) or the reverse (arm B). None of the patients previously received DNA-damaging chemotherapy. The CDR3 runs to 14 residues. With V trimmed by 5 bases and J by 4 bases, 2 bases remained unmatched. In germline, CDR1 is SGHNT, CDR2 YENEEA. The material sequenced was tumor tissue (inferred from file names), taken from a patient given nivolumab and ipilimumab in sequence. This chain joins TRBV11-3 and TRBJ2-5; TRBD1 agrees at 12 bases. This TCR was sampled from a human donor with melanoma. CDR3 sequence: CASSPGQGAETQYF. The CDR3 nucleotides read TGTGCCAGCAGCCCGGGACAGGGGGCAGAGACCCAGTACTTC.